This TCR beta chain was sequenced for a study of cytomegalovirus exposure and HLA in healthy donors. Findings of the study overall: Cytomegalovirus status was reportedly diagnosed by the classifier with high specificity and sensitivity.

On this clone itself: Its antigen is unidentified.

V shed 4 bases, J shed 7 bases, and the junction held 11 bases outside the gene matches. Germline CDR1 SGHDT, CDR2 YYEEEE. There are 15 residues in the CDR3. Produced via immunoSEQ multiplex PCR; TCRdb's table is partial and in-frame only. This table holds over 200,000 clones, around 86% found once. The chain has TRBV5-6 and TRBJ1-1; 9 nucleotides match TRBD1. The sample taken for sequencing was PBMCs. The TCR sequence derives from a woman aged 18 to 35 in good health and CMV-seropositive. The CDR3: CASSQTGTGRGEAFF. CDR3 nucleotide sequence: TGTGCCAGCAGCCAAACCGGGACAGGGAGGGGTGAAGCTTTCTTT.